This TCR beta chain was observed in a study of cytomegalovirus exposure and HLA in healthy donors. Study-level points and caveats: Common viral pathogens seemed, in a later analysis, to connect with several of the most significant clusters. After further analysis at a later stage, roughly 15,000 TCR beta sequences were associated with HLA alleles at 0.05 false discovery rate. Reportedly, a later analysis found an Asian-associated ancestry cluster had fewer N-insertions than the roughly 700-donor mean.

Primers: 60 Vbeta forward and 13 Jbeta reverse. The method was immunoSEQ multiplex PCR; TCRdb's version includes in-frame clones alone and lacks a portion of them. Reported are roughly 120,000 clones; the ten largest clones contain less than 3%. Sampled while nominally healthy, donors likely had unrecorded immune exposures. The trim removed 3 bases at V and 6 bases at J, leaving 9 bases unmatched. The CDR3 spans 16 residues. CDR1 is SGDLS and CDR2 is YYNGEE in the germline V gene. Concerning this clone: As yet, its antigen is unknown.

The receptor comes from a man aged 25 to 45 in good health and CMV-seronegative. Specimen: PBMCs. The chain uses TRBV9 and TRBJ2-2; 9 bases match TRBD1. In nucleotides, the CDR3 is TGTGCCAGCAGCGCGGGACAGGGAGTAATCGCCGGGGAGCTGTTTTTT. Translation: CASSAGQGVIAGELFF. Filled out from reference TRBV9 and TRBJ2-2, the complete variable domain reads DSGVTQTPKHLITATGQRVTLRCSPRSGDLSVYWYQQSLDQGLQFLIQYYNGEERAKGNILERFSAQQFPDLHSELNLSSLELGDSALYFCASSAGQGVIAGELFFGEGSRLTVL.